These 18 T cell receptor beta chains originate from one sample sequenced in a study of blood T cell repertoires in COVID-19 (TCRdb year 2020). The receptor library was made with the immunoSEQ multiplex PCR assay. TCRdb retrieved this table from immuneACCESS and kept in-frame rearrangements only. Not all clones are present; in checked studies, unresolved V genes account for under half, and no reason is known for the remainder. The sample includes about 37,000 clones, with roughly 86% observed a single time. Roughly 7.2% of the sample is held by the ten biggest clonotypes. Sequencing was performed on peripheral blood. The receptors derive from a human donor in a cohort sampled during active COVID-19.

The gene calls are TRBV9 and TRBJ1-1; D is possibly TRBD1 (5 bases). Per the germline V gene, CDR1 is SGDLS and CDR2 is YYNGEE. The CDR3 is 14 residues long. V was trimmed by 4 bases and J by 6 bases, leaving 16 bases between them. The DNA for the CDR3 is TGTGCCAGCAGCACCCAGACGGGGGTGGCTGAAGCTTTCTTT. Amino acids: CASSTQTGVAEAFF.

The chain employs TRBV3-1 (or the pseudogene TRBV3-2) and TRBJ1-2; D not resolved. The V end lost 1 base, the J end lost 0 bases, and 9 bases lay between the germline ends. The CDR3 contains 15 residues. Germline CDR1 reads LGHDT; CDR2 reads YNNKEL (reference sequence). The CDR3 here is CASSQGRVANYGYTF. CDR3 DNA: TGTGCCAGCAGCCAAGGGAGGGTAGCTAACTATGGCTACACCTTC.

This chain links TRBV15 with TRBJ1-4; 8 bases fit TRBD1. The CDR3 is 15 residues long. V dropped 8 bases and J dropped 5; count of bases not matched to a gene: 10. Germline CDR1 reads LNHNV; CDR2 reads YYDKDF (reference sequence). CDR3 coding DNA: TGTGCCACCGGAGCTGGGGACAGGCAGAATGAAAAACTGTTTTTT. This translates into CATGAGDRQNEKLFF.

The J gene is TRBJ2-7, the V gene TRBV15; 8 nucleotides line up with TRBD1. Germline V lookup: CDR1 LNHNV, CDR2 YYDKDF (reference sequence). This CDR3 has 14 amino acids. Trimming cost V 5 bases and J 6 bases; bases outside gene matches: 9. For the CDR3, the DNA is TGTGCCACCAGCCGTGACAGGGGTTTGGGCGAGCAGTACTTC. Residues: CATSRDRGLGEQYF. The variable domain in full, completed from reference TRBV15 and TRBJ2-7, reads DAMVIQNPRYQVTQFGKPVTLSCSQTLNHNVMYWYQQKSSQAPKLLFHYYDKDFNNEADTPDNFQSRRPNTSFCFLDIRSPGLGDTAMYLCATSRDRGLGEQYFGPGTRLTVT.

CDR3 nucleotide sequence: TGTGCCAGCAGTCCAGGGGGACACCAAGAGACCCAGTACTTC. Protein: CASSPGGHQETQYF. This rearrangement joins TRBV28 to TRBJ2-5, with TRBD1 matching 7 bases. J gave up 0 bases and V 5 bases, and 3 bases lay outside the gene matches. The CDR3 consists of 14 residues. The germline CDR1 and CDR2 sequences are MDHEN and SYDVKM.

The chain couples TRBV19 to TRBJ2-3; TRBD1 agrees at 10 bases. The CDR3 is 16 residues long. Trimming removed 5 bases from V and 4 bases from J; junction bases left unmatched: 9. The germline CDR1 and CDR2 sequences are LNHDA and SQIVND (reference sequence). As DNA, the CDR3 is TGTGCCAGTAGTCTCCGGGACAGGGGCGTTGCAGATACGCAGTATTTT. It encodes CASSLRDRGVADTQYF.

The CDR3 spells CAISAQSGTEDYGYTF. DNA of the CDR3: TGTGCCATCAGTGCCCAATCCGGGACAGAAGACTATGGCTACACCTTC. The V gene is TRBV10-3, the J gene TRBJ1-2; 7 positions match TRBD1. The V gene end was trimmed by 4 bases and the J gene end by 3 bases; junction bases not matched to a gene: 11. In germline, CDR1 is ENHRY, CDR2 SYGVKD. CDR3 length: 16 amino acids.

The DNA of the CDR3 is TGCGCCAGCAGCCGAGGAACAGGAGATAACTATCATGGCTACACCTTC. The encoded protein is CASSRGTGDNYHGYTF. The chain links TRBV4-1 to TRBJ1-2, with TRBD1 as a possible D gene (5 bases). The CDR3 contains 16 residues. The germline CDR1 and CDR2 sequences are MGHRA and YSYEKL. The germline V and J ends were trimmed by 4 bases and 6 bases, with 21 bases remaining between them.

This clone showed up just a few times. CDR3 sequence (DNA): TGCGCCAGCAGCCAAGTGAAGGACAGACCCTACGAGCAGTACTTC. It yields the protein CASSQVKDRPYEQYF. The V call is TRBV4-1, the J call TRBJ2-7, with a tentative D call TRBD1 (6 bases). CDR3 length: 15 residues. The germline V gene encodes CDR1 MGHRA and CDR2 YSYEKL. V shed 1 base and J shed 2 bases, with 12 bases lying between them.

The sample holds a few counts of this clone. This chain joins TRBV6-1 and TRBJ1-2; D is unclear. Trimming shortened V by 2 bases and J by 4 bases, and 8 bases separated the two germline ends. The CDR3 contains 13 residues. Germline CDR1 and CDR2: MNHNS and SASEGT. The CDR3 DNA reads TGTGCCAGCAGTGAACTGGGCAGCTATGGCTACACCTTC. The encoded protein is CASSELGSYGYTF.

The chain combines TRBV28 with TRBJ1-1; D call uncertain. This CDR3 region has 14 residues. V was trimmed by 3 bases and J by 2 bases, leaving 10 bases between them. The germline V gene has CDR1 MDHEN and CDR2 SYDVKM. CDR3 DNA: TGTGCCAGCAGTTTGGGGAGGGATAACACTGAAGCTTTCTTT. This encodes CASSLGRDNTEAFF.

V is TRBV7-3 and J is TRBJ2-1; 12 nucleotides line up with TRBD2. Germline V gene lookup returns CDR1 SGHTA and CDR2 FQGTGA. The CDR3 sequence is 18 residues long. Unmatched junction bases numbered 13, after V lost 5 bases and J lost 5 bases. CDR3 region: CASSLTRTSGMIDNEQFF. CDR3 sequence (DNA): TGTGCCAGCAGCCTGACAAGGACTAGCGGGATGATAGACAATGAGCAGTTCTTC.

The chain joins TRBV7-2 to TRBJ2-6; 8 positions match TRBD1. The germline gives CDR1 SGHTA, CDR2 FQGNSA. The CDR3 runs 17 residues. The V and J ends lost 5 bases and 0 bases, in that order; junction bases with no gene match: 6. The DNA of the CDR3 is TGTGCCAGCAGCCCGACAGGGGCCACCTCTGGGGCCAACGTCCTGACTTTC. Protein product: CASSPTGATSGANVLTF.

The chain combines TRBV5-7 with TRBJ2-5; D perhaps matches TRBD1 (5 bases). TRBV5-7 is marked as an open reading frame, function uncertain. The CDR3 consists of 14 residues. Trimming shortened V by 2 bases and J by 5 bases, and 13 bases separated the two germline ends. The CDR3 protein is CASSLGVSTETQYF. CDR3 bases: TGTGCCAGCAGCTTAGGGGTATCCACTGAGACCCAGTACTTC.

The CDR3 DNA reads as TGTGCCAGCAGCTCTGAGCGCACAGATACGCAGTATTTT. Residues: CASSSERTDTQYF. The rearrangement joins TRBV6-5 to TRBJ2-3; no clear D gene. Trimming stripped 6 bases from V and 1 base from J, with 8 bases between. Germline loops: CDR1 MNHEY, CDR2 SVGAGI. CDR3 length: 13 residues.

This chain links TRBV30 with TRBJ2-7; TRBD1 is a possible D gene (6 bases). Germline loops: CDR1 GTSNPN, CDR2 SVGIG (reference sequence). V lost 1 base to trimming and J lost 2 bases, with 15 bases between them. The CDR3 covers 15 residues. The CDR3 sequence is CAWSARTALPYEQYF. As DNA, the CDR3 is TGTGCCTGGAGTGCCCGGACAGCCCTACCCTACGAGCAGTACTTC.

The chain couples TRBV28 to TRBJ2-7; 9 nucleotides agree with TRBD2. The CDR3 extends over 13 amino acids. The germline gives CDR1 MDHEN, CDR2 SYDVKM. V trimming: 7 bases; J trimming: 3 bases; junction bases outside the gene matches: 4. CDR3 DNA sequence: TGTGCCAGCATTAGCGGGAGCGGCTACGAGCAGTACTTC. As protein: CASISGSGYEQYF.

This clone came up once. The V call is TRBV5-1, the J call TRBJ2-1; D is perhaps TRBD1 (6 bases). The ends were cut back, 4 bases at V and 2 bases at J, with 13 bases in the middle. This CDR3 has 15 residues. Germline V gene sequence: CDR1 SGHRS, CDR2 YFSETQ. The chain's CDR3 is CASSLTGFPYNEQFF. CDR3 sequence (DNA): TGCGCCAGCAGCCTAACAGGGTTCCCCTACAATGAGCAGTTCTTC.